This T cell receptor beta chain was documented in a study of T cells in women clearing cervical HPV infection. Study results and limitations: CIN3+ cases had significantly higher TCR richness than controls; evenness did not differ.

TCRdb's copy holds only in-frame clones and misses some; the assay was immunoSEQ multiplex PCR. The table for this sample gives 18,000 or so clones. V gave up 4 bases and J gave up 0 bases, with 12 bases separating them. This CDR3 spans 15 amino acids. Germline CDR1 and CDR2: DFQATT and SNEGSKA (reference sequence). On this clone: Its specificity is not known. The CDR3 end falls 3 residues outside the read, so it is completed with the germline J gene.

The source of this sequence is a woman aged 18-70 years with a cervical HPV16 infection that either progressed to CIN3+ or cleared (not recorded which). The chain combines TRBV20-1 with TRBJ2-2; D remains unclear. Specimen: blood buffy coat. The CDR3 sequence is CSAIPRNANTGELFF. The sequenced part of the CDR3 DNA is TGCAGTGCTATCCCCAGGAATGCGAACACCGGGGAG.